The clone carrying this TCR beta chain was counted a few times. Alongside a J-beta primer mix, a sample-barcoded 5' primer served in a second PCR lasting roughly 6 to 12 cycles. TCRdb independently ran MiXCR on the 5' RACE reads; one entry per CDR3 protein. The table includes fewer than 2,000,000 distinct CDR3 sequences, almost 35% detected once. Healthy Caucasian individuals from Russia aged about 6 to 100 were enrolled as donors. Germline values: CDR1 DFQATT, CDR2 SNEGSKA (reference sequence). This CDR3 comprises 14 residues. V was shortened by 3 bases and J by 5 bases, with 14 bases between the two germline ends. The source of the sample is a study of blood T cells in healthy people across ages.

Sequenced input: blood. The origin of this receptor is a woman aged 25 to 39 in good health. The J gene is TRBJ2-1, the V gene TRBV20-1, with D perhaps TRBD2 (5 bases). The chain's CDR3 is CSASLPQRNNEQFF. The DNA for the CDR3 is TGCAGTGCTAGTTTACCACAGCGGAACAATGAGCAGTTCTTC.